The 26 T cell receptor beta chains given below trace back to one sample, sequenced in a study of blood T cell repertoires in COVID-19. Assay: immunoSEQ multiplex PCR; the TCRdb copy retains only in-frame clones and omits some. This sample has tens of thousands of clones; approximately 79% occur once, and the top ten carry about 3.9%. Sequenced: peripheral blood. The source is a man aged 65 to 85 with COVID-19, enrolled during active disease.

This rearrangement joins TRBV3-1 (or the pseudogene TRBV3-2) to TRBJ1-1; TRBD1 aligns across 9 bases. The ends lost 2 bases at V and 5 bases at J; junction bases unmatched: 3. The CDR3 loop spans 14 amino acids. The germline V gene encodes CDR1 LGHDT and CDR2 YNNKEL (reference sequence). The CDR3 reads CASSQLTGGTEAFF. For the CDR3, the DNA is TGTGCCAGCAGCCAACTGACAGGGGGTACTGAAGCTTTCTTT.

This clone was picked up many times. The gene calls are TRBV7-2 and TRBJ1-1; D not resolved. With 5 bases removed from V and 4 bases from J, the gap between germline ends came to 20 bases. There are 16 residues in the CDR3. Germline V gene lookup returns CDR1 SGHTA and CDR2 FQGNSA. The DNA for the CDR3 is TGTGCCAGCAGCCCGTTTTCCACTCCCCGTGGCACTGAAGCTTTCTTT. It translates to CASSPFSTPRGTEAFF.

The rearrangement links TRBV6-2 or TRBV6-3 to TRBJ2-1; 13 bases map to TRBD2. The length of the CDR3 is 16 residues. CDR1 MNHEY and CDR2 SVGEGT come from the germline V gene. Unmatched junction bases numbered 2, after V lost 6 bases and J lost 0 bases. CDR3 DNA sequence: TGTGCCAGCAGCCGACTAGCGGGAGGCTCCTACAATGAGCAGTTCTTC. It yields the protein CASSRLAGGSYNEQFF.

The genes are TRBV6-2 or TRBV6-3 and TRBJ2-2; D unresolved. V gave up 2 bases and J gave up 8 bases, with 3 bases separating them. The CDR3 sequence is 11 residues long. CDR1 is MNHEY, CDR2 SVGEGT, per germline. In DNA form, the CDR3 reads TGTGCCAGCAGTTACCGGGGGGAGCTGTTTTTT. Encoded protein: CASSYRGELFF.

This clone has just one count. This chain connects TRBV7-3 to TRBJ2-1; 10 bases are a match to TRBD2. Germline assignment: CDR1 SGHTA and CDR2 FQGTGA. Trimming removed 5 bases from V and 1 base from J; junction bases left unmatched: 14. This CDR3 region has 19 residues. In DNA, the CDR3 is TGTGCCAGCAGCCTCCTTCGGGCTAGCGGGAGAGGGTCCTACAATGAGCAGTTCTTC. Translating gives CASSLLRASGRGSYNEQFF.

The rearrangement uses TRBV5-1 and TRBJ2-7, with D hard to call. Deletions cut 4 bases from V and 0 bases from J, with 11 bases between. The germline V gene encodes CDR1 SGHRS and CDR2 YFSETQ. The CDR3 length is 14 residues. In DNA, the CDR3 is TGCGCCAGCAGCCCCGCCCACGGCTCCTACGAGCAGTACTTC. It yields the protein CASSPAHGSYEQYF. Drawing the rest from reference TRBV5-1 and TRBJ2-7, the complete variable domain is KAGVTQTPRYLIKTRGQQVTLSCSPISGHRSVSWYQQTPGQGLQFLFEYFSETQRNKGNFPGRFSGRQFSNSRSEMNVSTLELGDSALYLCASSPAHGSYEQYFGPGTRLTVT.

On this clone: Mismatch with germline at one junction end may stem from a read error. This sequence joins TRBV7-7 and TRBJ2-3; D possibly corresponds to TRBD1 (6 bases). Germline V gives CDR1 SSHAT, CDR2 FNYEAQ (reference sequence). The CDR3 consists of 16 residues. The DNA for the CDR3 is TGTGCTAGCAGCCCCGGTGGCGGACAGTGGGCCGATACGCAGTATTTT. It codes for CASSPGGGQWADTQYF.

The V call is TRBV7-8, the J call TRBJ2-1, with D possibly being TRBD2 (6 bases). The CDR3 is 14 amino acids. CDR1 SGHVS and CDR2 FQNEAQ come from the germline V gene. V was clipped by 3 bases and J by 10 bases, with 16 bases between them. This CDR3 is CASSFGRLVREQFF. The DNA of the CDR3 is TGTGCCAGCAGCTTCGGAAGACTAGTCAGAGAGCAGTTCTTC.

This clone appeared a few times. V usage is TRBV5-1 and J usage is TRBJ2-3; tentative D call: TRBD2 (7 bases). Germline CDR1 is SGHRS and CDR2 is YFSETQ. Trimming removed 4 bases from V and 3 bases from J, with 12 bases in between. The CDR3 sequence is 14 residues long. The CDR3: CASSGRGETDTQYF. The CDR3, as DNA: TGCGCCAGCAGCGGGAGGGGGGAAACAGATACGCAGTATTTT.

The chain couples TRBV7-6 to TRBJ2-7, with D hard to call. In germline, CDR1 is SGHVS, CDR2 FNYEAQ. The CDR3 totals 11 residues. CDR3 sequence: CVVHNSYEQYF. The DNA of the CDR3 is TGTGTAGTCCATAACTCCTACGAGCAGTACTTC. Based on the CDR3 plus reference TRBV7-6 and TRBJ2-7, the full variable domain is GAGVSQSPRYKVTKRGQDVALRCDPISGHVSLYWYRQALGQGPEFLTYFNYEAQQDKSGLPNDRFSAERPEGSISTLTIQRTEQRDSAMYRCVVHNSYEQYFGPGTRLTVT.

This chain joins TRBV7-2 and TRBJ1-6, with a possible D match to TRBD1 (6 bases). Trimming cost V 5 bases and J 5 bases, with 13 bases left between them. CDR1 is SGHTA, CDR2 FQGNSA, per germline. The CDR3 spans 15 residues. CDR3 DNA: TGTGCCAGCAGCCTAGGGACATATAATAATTCACCCCTCCACTTT. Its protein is CASSLGTYNNSPLHF.

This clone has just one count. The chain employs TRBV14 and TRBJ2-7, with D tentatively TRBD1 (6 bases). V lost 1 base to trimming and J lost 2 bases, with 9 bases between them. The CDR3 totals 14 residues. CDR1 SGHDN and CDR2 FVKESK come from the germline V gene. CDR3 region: CASSQGQVTYEQYF. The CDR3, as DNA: TGTGCCAGCAGCCAAGGACAGGTCACCTACGAGCAGTACTTC.

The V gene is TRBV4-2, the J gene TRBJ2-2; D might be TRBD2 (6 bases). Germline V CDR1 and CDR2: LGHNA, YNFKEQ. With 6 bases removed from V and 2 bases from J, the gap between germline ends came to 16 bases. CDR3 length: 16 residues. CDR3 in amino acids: CASRPLLARNTGELFF. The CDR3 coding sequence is TGTGCCAGCAGACCCCTTCTAGCGCGAAACACCGGGGAGCTGTTTTTT.

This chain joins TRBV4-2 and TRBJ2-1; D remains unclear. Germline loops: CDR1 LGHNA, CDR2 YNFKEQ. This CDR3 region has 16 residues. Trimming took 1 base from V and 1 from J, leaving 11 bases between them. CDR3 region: CASSQGLRSSYNEQFF. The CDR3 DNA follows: TGTGCCAGCAGCCAAGGGCTCCGCTCTTCCTACAATGAGCAGTTCTTC.

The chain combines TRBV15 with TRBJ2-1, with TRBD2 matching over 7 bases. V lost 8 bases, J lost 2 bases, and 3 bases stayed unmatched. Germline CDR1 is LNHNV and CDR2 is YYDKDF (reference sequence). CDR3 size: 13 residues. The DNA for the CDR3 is TGTGCCACCTCGGGACTACCCTACAATGAGCAGTTCTTC. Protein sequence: CATSGLPYNEQFF. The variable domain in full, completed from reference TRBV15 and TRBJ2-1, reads DAMVIQNPRYQVTQFGKPVTLSCSQTLNHNVMYWYQQKSSQAPKLLFHYYDKDFNNEADTPDNFQSRRPNTSFCFLDIRSPGLGDTAMYLCATSGLPYNEQFFGPGTRLTVL.

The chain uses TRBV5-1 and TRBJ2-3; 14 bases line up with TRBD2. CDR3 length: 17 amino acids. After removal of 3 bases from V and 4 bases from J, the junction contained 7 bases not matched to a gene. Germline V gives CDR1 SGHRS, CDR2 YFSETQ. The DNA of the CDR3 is TGCGCCAGCAGCTCCCCGGGACTAGCGGGAGTGGCAGATACGCAGTATTTT. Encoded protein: CASSSPGLAGVADTQYF.

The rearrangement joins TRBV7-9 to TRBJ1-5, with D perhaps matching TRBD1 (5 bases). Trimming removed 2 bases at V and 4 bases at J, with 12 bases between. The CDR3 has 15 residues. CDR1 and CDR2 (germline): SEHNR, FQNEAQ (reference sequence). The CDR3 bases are TGTGCCAGCAGCTTAATCCAGGGCTCTAATCAGCCCCAGCATTTT. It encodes CASSLIQGSNQPQHF.

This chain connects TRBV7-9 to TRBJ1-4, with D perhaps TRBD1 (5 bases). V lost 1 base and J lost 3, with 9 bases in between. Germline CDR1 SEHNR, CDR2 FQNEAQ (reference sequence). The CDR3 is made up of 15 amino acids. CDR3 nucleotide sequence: TGTGCCAGCAGCTTAGAGGGGCTGCCTAATGAAAAACTGTTTTTT. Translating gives CASSLEGLPNEKLFF.

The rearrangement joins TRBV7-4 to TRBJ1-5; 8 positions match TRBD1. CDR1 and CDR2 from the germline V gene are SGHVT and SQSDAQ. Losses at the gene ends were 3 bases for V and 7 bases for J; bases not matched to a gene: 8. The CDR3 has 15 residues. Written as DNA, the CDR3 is TGTGCCAGCAGCTTGAAGGACAGGGCGATACAGCCCCAGCATTTT. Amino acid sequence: CASSLKDRAIQPQHF.

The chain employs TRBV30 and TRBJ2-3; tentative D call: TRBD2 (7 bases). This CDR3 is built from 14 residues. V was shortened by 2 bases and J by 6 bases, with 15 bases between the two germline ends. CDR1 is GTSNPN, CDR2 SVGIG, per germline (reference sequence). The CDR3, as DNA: TGTGCCTGGAGTATCGCGGGGGCGGGGGATACGCAGTATTTT. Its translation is CAWSIAGAGDTQYF.

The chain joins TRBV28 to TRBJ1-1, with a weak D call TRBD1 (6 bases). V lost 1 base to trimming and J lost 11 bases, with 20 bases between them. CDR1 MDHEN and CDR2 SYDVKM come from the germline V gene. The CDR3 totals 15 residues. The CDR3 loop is CASSLSWGLGGNAFF. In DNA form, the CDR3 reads TGTGCCAGCAGTTTATCCTGGGGGCTGGGTGGGAACGCTTTCTTT.

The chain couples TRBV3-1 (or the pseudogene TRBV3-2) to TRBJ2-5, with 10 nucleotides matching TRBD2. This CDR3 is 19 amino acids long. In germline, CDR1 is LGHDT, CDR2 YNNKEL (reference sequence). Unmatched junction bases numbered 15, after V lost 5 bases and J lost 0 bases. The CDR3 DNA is TGTGCCAGCAGCATCCAACGAGCGGGAGGGCCTTTGTACCAAGAGACCCAGTACTTC. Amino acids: CASSIQRAGGPLYQETQYF.

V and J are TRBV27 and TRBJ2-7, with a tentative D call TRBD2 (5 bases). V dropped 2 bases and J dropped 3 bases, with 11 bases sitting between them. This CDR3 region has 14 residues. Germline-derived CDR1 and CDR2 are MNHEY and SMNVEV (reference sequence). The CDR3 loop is CASSLKLGYYEQYF. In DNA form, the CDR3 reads TGTGCCAGCAGTTTAAAACTAGGCTACTACGAGCAGTACTTC.

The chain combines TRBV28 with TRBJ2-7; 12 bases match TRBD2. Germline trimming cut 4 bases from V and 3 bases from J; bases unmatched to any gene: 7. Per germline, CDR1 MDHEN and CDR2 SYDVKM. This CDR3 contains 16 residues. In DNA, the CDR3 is TGTGCCAGCAGTTCACGACTAGCGGGAGTTGTCTACGAGCAGTACTTC. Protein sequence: CASSSRLAGVVYEQYF.

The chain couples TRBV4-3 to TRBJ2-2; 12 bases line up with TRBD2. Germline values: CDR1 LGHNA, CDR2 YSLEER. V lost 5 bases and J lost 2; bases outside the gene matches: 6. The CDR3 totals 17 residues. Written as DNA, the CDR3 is TGCGCCAGCAGCTTAGGACTAGCGGGAATAAACACCGGGGAGCTGTTTTTT. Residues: CASSLGLAGINTGELFF.

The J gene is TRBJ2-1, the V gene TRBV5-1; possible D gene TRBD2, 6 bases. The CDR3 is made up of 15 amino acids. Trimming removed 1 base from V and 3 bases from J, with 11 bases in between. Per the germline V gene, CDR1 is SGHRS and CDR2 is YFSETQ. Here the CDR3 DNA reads TGCGCCAGCAGCTTGACTAGCCCCCTCTACAATGAGCAGTTCTTC. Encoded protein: CASSLTSPLYNEQFF.